The following is a T cell receptor (beta chain) sequence with its context. Per germline, CDR1 KGHDR and CDR2 SFDVKD. Trimming shortened V by 6 bases and J by 2 bases, and 11 bases separated the two germline ends. This CDR3 contains 14 residues. This entry is derived from a study of control samples from healthy donors and cancer patients. Profiling relied on immunoSEQ multiplex PCR, and the TCRdb table lists in-frame clones only, not all of them. The data contain around 120,000 clones, around 86% of them seen just once; the ten biggest clones take up over 6.5%. This TCR was recovered from a man in his forties in good health. Sample: blood. The gene calls are TRBV24-1 and TRBJ2-3, with D maybe TRBD1 (6 bases). The CDR3: CATSSPGVTDTQYF. In DNA form, the CDR3 reads TGTGCCACCAGTAGCCCAGGGGTCACAGATACGCAGTATTTT.